This T cell receptor beta chain is from a study of T cell responses to AZD1222 COVID-19 vaccine. Sequencing was performed with immunoSEQ multiplex PCR; in TCRdb, only in-frame clones are kept and a portion is missing. This sample has 100,000 to 120,000 clones, with roughly 90% found just once. Findings and limits, study-wide: Unmutated variant regions are reportedly targeted by nearly half of spike-specific TCRs. At baseline, just 6 or 7 AZD1222 recipients tested seropositive. In a largely white British group with more females than males, clonal diversity was possibly underestimated.

Concerning this clone itself: Its specificity is unknown.

Germline V gene lookup returns CDR1 LNHDA and CDR2 SQIVND (reference sequence). The CDR3 is 16 residues long. Losses at the gene ends were 5 bases for V and 0 bases for J; bases not matched to a gene: 9. This material consisted of peripheral blood, taken 28 days after the second AZD1222 dose. The source of this sequence is an adult who received the AZD1222 COVID-19 vaccine. This chain joins TRBV19 and TRBJ2-7; 8 nucleotides match TRBD1. Here the CDR3 DNA reads TGTGCCAGTAGTCGCCCGGGGACAGGAGGCTCCTACGAGCAGTACTTC. This sequence encodes CASSRPGTGGSYEQYF.